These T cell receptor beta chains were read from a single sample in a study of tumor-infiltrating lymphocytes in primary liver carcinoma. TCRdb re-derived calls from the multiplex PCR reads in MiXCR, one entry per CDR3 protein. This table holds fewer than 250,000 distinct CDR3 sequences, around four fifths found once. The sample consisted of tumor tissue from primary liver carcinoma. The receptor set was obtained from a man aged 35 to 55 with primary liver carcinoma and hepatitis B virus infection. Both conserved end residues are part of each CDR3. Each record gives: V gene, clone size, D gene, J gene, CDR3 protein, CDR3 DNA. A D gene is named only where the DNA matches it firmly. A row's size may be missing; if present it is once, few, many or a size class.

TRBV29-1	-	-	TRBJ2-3	CSVESAAGRPETQYF	TGCAGCGTTGAATCCGCGGCGGGTAGACCGGAGACCCAGTATTTT
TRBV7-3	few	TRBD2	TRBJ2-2	CASSLLAGASGLTGELFF	TGTGCCAGCAGCTTATTGGCTGGGGCTAGCGGACTTACCGGGGAGCTGTTTTTT
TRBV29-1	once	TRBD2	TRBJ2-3	CSVGEAGAGDTQYF	TGCAGCGTTGGAGAGGCGGGAGCAGGAGATACGCAGTATTTT
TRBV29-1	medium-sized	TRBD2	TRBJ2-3	CSTRPRERGTDTQYF	TGCAGCACCCGGCCGCGGGAGAGGGGCACAGATACGCAGTATTTT
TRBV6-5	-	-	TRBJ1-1	CASSRAGEIEAFF	TGTGCCAGCAGTAGGGCAGGGGAAATAGAAGCTTTCTTC
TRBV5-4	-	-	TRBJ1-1	CASSPSTARDTEAFF	TGTGCCAGCAGCCCGTCGACCGCCCGTGACACTGAAGCTTTCTTT
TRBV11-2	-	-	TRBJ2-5	CASSTVGLVPETQYF	TGTGCCAGCAGCACAGTCGGGCTAGTCCCAGAGACCCAGTATTTC
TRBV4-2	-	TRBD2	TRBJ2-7	CTSSPELAPRTDEQYF	TGTACCAGCAGCCCAGAACTAGCGCCGAGAACGGACGAGCAGTACTTC
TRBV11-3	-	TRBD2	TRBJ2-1	CASGLGWEGHYEQFF	TGTGCCAGCGGCTTAGGGTGGGAGGGCCACTATGAGCAGTTCTTC
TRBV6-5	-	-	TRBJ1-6	CASSYTRGLESPFHF	TGTGCTAGCAGTTACACACGGGGGCTGGAGTCACCCTTCCACTTT
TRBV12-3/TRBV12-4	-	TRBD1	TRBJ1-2	CACRSGQGIGYGYTF	TGTGCCTGTAGATCCGGACAGGGGATTGGCTATGGCTACACCTTC
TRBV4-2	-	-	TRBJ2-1	CANSPDGGRTHNEQFF	TGTGCCAACAGCCCAGATGGGGGGAGGACCCACAATGAGCAGTTCTTC
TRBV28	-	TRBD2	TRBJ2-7	CASSSPGLANPYEQCF	TGTGCCAGCAGTTCCCCCGGACTAGCGAACCCCTACGAACAGTGCTTC
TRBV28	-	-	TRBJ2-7	CVSSPTSGRLYEQYF	TGTGTCAGCAGCCCGACTAGTGGGAGGTTATACGAGCAGTACTTC